The rows below give T cell receptor beta chains drawn from one sample of a study of OX40 agonist ivuxolimab in advanced cancers. Profiling relied on immunoSEQ multiplex PCR, and the TCRdb table lists in-frame clones only, not all of them. The sample holds some 45,000 clones, around 89% seen once. Material: CD4+ or CD8+ T cells sorted from blood, obtained in a trial of the OX40 agonist ivuxolimab. The receptor set was obtained from an adult with an advanced solid tumor such as melanoma, head and neck, liver or kidney cancer. Both conserved end residues are part of each CDR3. A D gene is named only where the DNA matches it firmly. Size is omitted from some rows. Given values are once, few, many or a class for expanded clones.

>-|TRBJ2-1|-|TRBV5-6
CASSRTDYNEQFF
TGTGCCAGCAGCCGTACAGACTACAATGAGCAGTTCTTC
>-|TRBJ1-5|-|TRBV28
CASSVQGWQPQHF
TGTGCCAGCAGCGTACAGGGATGGCAGCCCCAGCATTTT
>-|TRBJ1-1|TRBD1|TRBV6-1
CASSEDRGSRNTEAFF
TGTGCCAGCAGTGAAGACAGGGGTTCCAGGAACACTGAAGCTTTCTTT
>-|TRBJ2-1|TRBD1|TRBV18
CASSPDRGLWNEQFF
TGTGCCAGCTCACCCGACAGGGGGCTCTGGAATGAGCAGTTCTTC
>-|TRBJ1-2|TRBD1|TRBV6-6
CASTLGDRGTYGYTF
TGTGCCAGCACCCTCGGTGACAGGGGAACTTATGGCTACACCTTC
>-|TRBJ2-2|TRBD2|TRBV19
CASHDARGSADTGELFF
TGTGCCAGTCATGATGCGCGCGGGAGTGCGGACACCGGGGAGCTGTTTTTT
>-|TRBJ2-5|TRBD1|TRBV19
CASSSLGQAARETQYF
TGTGCCAGTAGTAGCCTCGGACAGGCTGCGAGGGAGACCCAGTACTTC
>once|TRBJ1-4|TRBD1|TRBV19
CASSTSGGDEKLFF
TGTGCCAGTAGTACCTCAGGGGGTGACGAAAAACTGTTTTTT
>few|TRBJ1-1|-|TRBV18
CASSPVVEEAFF
TGTGCCAGCTCACCAGTAGTAGAAGAAGCTTTCTTT
>medium-sized|TRBJ2-7|-|TRBV6-5
CASSSNRESYEQYF
TGTGCCAGCAGTTCTAACAGGGAATCCTACGAGCAGTACTTC
>once|TRBJ2-2|-|TRBV7-3
CASSPARQTPRELFF
TGTGCCAGCAGCCCCGCGCGACAGACCCCCCGGGAGCTGTTTTTT
>-|TRBJ2-1|TRBD2|TRBV10-3
CAIGVVAGVYNEQFF
TGTGCCATCGGGGTCGTAGCGGGGGTCTACAATGAGCAGTTCTTC
>-|TRBJ1-1|-|TRBV28
CASSLYRADLNPEAFF
TGTGCCAGCAGTTTATATAGGGCAGACTTAAACCCAGAAGCTTTCTTT
>-|TRBJ2-2|TRBD1|TRBV10-3
CAIARTGGAGELFF
TGTGCCATCGCTCGGACAGGGGGCGCCGGGGAGCTGTTTTTT
>-|TRBJ2-5|TRBD2|TRBV4-2
CASSQVKGRAGETQYF
TGTGCCAGCAGCCAAGTTAAAGGGAGGGCCGGGGAGACCCAGTACTTC
>-|TRBJ2-5|TRBD2|TRBV28
CASSSGPLAAQETQYF
TGTGCCAGCAGTTCCGGTCCCCTAGCGGCACAAGAGACCCAGTACTTC
>-|TRBJ1-1|-|TRBV6-4
CASSEGRNTEAFF
TGTGCCAGCAGTGAGGGCAGAAACACTGAAGCTTTCTTT
>-|TRBJ1-4|TRBD1|TRBV4-1
CASSRGGSDRGKLFF
TGCGCCAGCAGCCGCGGAGGCTCCGACAGGGGAAAACTGTTTTTT
>-|TRBJ2-7|TRBD1|TRBV18
CASSPGTGSNEQYF
TGTGCCAGCTCACCAGGGACAGGGTCTAACGAGCAGTACTTC
>-|TRBJ1-1|-|TRBV28
CASKPARSMNTEAFF
TGTGCCAGCAAACCGGCTCGTTCCATGAACACTGAAGCTTTCTTT
>-|TRBJ2-7|TRBD1|TRBV30
CAWSVFRTGATYEQYF
TGTGCCTGGAGTGTGTTTAGGACAGGGGCAACCTACGAGCAGTACTTC
>once|TRBJ2-7|-|TRBV2
CASSEPGNYEQYF
TGTGCCAGCAGTGAGCCAGGCAACTACGAGCAGTACTTC